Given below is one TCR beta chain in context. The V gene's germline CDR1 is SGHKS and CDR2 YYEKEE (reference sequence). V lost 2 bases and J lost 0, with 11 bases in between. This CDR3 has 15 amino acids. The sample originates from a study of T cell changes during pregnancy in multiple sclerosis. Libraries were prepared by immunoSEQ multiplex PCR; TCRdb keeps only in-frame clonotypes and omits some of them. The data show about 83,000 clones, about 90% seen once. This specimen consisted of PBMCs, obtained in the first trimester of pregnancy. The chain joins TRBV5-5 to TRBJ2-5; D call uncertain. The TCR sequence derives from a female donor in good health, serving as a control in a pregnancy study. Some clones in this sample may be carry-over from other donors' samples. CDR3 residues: CASSFYYRDQETQYF. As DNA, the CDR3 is TGTGCCAGCAGCTTCTATTACCGGGACCAAGAGACCCAGTACTTC.